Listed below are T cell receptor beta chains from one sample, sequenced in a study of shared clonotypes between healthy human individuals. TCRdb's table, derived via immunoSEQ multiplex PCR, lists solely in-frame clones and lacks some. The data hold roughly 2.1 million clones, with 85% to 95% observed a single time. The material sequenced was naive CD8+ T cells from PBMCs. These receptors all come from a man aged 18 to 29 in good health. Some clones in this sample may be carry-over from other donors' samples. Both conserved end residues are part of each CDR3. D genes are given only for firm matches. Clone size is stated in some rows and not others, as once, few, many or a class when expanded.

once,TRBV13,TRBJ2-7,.,TGTGCCAGCAGCTTGGGGGGACACCCCTACGAGCAGTACTTC,CASSLGGHPYEQYF
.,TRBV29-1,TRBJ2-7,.,TGCAGCGTACAGGGTCCCTACGAGCAGTACTTC,CSVQGPYEQYF
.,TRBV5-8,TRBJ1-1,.,TGTGCCAGCATAATTAGGGGGGGGGCGGACACTGAAGCTTTCTTT,CASIIRGGADTEAFF
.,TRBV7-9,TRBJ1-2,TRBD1,TGTGCCAGCAGCTTAGACAGGGGGTCGCCTCTTAACTATGGCTACACCTTC,CASSLDRGSPLNYGYTF
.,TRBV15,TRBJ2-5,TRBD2,TGTGCCACCAGCTGGGGGGGACTAGCGGGAGAAGAGACCCAGTACTTC,CATSWGGLAGEETQYF
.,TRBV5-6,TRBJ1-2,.,TGTGCCAGCAGCTTGGACGGGGTCACGGGGTATGGCTACACCTTC,CASSLDGVTGYGYTF
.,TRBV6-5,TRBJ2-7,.,TGTGCCAGCCGAGAACCAGGCTACGAGCAGTACTTC,CASREPGYEQYF
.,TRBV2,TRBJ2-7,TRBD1,TGTGCCAGCAGTGAGCGGACAGGGGGGAGCGAGCAGTACTTC,CASSERTGGSEQYF
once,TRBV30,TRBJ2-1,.,TGTGCCTGGAGTGAGGGGGTTGGGCTATTAGGCAATGAGCAGTTCTTC,CAWSEGVGLLGNEQFF
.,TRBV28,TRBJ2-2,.,TGTGCCAGCAGACGTGATTCGGAGGAGGGGACCGGGGAGCTGTTTTTT,CASRRDSEEGTGELFF
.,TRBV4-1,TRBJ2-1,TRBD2,TGCGCCAGCCGCGGGGGGGATCGGCGGGCACAGCAGTTCTTC,CASRGGDRRAQQFF
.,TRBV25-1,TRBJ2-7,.,TGTGCCAGCAGTGAATCGAGTAGCGGCTACGAGCAGTACTTC,CASSESSSGYEQYF
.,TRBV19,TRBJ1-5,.,TGTGCCAGTAATTGGGACACTAATAGCAATCAGCCCCAGCATTTT,CASNWDTNSNQPQHF
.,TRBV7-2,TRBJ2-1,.,TGTGCCAGCAGCTTATCGGTCTCCTACAATGAGCAGTTCTTC,CASSLSVSYNEQFF
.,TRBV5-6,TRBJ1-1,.,TGTGCCAGCAGCTTGGCCTCAGACATGAACACTGAAGCTTTCTTT,CASSLASDMNTEAFF
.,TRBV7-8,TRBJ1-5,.,TGTGCCAGCAGCTTAGCCGTCGGCAGCACGGCCAGTGTAAGCAATCAGCCCCAGCATTTT,CASSLAVGSTASVSNQPQHF
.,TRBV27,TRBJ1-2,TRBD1,TGTGCCAGCAGTCCACGGACAGGGCAGTATGGCTACACCTTC,CASSPRTGQYGYTF
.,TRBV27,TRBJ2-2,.,TGTGCCAGCAGTTTACTACCTCCCGGGGAGCTGTTTTTT,CASSLLPPGELFF
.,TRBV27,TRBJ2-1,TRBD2,TGTGCCACTCTCTCTGCTTCGACCGGGACTAGCGGGCCGAACACCTACAATGAGCAGTTCTTC,CATLSASTGTSGPNTYNEQFF
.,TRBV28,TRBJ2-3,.,TGTGCCAGCAGTCCCCTCCCTGGACTTAGTAGCACAGATACGCAGTATTTT,CASSPLPGLSSTDTQYF
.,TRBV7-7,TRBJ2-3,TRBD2,TGTGCCAGCAGCCTCGGACTAGCGGGAGGTAGAGATACGCAGTATTTT,CASSLGLAGGRDTQYF
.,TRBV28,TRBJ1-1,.,TGTGCCAGCACGGGGACACCCTTAGAGGAAGCTTTCTTT,CASTGTPLEEAFF
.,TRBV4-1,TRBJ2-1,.,TGCGCCAGCAGCCAAGATAGTAGGGCGGGGGCCATTGAGCAGTTCTTC,CASSQDSRAGAIEQFF
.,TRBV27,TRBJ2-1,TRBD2,TGTGCCAGCAAGCTAGCGGGAGGGGGCAATGAGCAGTTCTTC,CASKLAGGGNEQFF
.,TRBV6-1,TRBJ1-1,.,TGTGCCACTTACGACGGAGCATTTGAAGCTTTCTTT,CATYDGAFEAFF
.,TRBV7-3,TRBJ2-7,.,TGTGCCAGCAGCTTAGCCGGGGGCTCCTACGAGCAGTACTTC,CASSLAGGSYEQYF
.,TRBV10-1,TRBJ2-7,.,TGCGCCAGCAGTGAAGAGGGTAAGGGCGACGGCGAGCAGTACTTC,CASSEEGKGDGEQYF
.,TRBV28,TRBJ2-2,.,TGTGCCAGCAGTTTCGCAGGAAACACCGGGGAGCTGTTTTTT,CASSFAGNTGELFF
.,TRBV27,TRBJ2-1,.,TGTGCCAGCAGTTTATCCAGGGAACTCTACAATGAGCAGTTCTTC,CASSLSRELYNEQFF
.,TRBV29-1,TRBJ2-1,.,TGCAGCGCGCTATACAATGAGCAGTTCTTC,CSALYNEQFF
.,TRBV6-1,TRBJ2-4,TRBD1,TGTGCCAGCAGTGAATCGGACAGGTCTTTGGACATTCAGTACTTC,CASSESDRSLDIQYF
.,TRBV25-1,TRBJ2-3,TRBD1,TGTGCCAGCAGTGAGACAGGGGGTCGAACAGATACGCAGTATTTT,CASSETGGRTDTQYF
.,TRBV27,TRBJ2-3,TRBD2,TGTGCCAGCAGCAACCCCCCGGGAAGCGGGGCTGATACGCAGTATTTT,CASSNPPGSGADTQYF
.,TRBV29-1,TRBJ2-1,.,TGCAGCGTTGCGGGGGGCCGAGAGCAGTTCTTC,CSVAGGREQFF
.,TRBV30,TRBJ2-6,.,TGTGCCTGGAGTGGAGCTTCTGGGGCCAACGTCCTGACTTTC,CAWSGASGANVLTF
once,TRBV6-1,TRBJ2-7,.,TGTGCCAGCAGTGAAAGCCCCGCTCCCTACGAGCAGTACTTC,CASSESPAPYEQYF
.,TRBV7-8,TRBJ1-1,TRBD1,TGTGCCAGCAGCCTAGGGACAGGGAATTCTGTGAACACTGAAGCTTTCTTT,CASSLGTGNSVNTEAFF
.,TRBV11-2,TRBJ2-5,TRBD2,TGTGCCAGCAGCTTAGGGGGGGGTCAAGAGACCCAGTACTTC,CASSLGGGQETQYF
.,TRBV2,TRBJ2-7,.,TGTGCCACCGTGGACCGAAGCTCCTACGAGCAGTACTTC,CATVDRSSYEQYF
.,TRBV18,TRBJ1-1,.,TGTGCCAGCTCACTGACCCGCACTTATACGAACACTGAAGCTTTCTTT,CASSLTRTYTNTEAFF
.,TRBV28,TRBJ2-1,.,TGTGCCAGCAGTTGGAGTGATGAGCAGTTCTTC,CASSWSDEQFF
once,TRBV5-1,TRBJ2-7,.,TGCGCCAGCAGCTTGGCCCGTAGCGGATTCTCCTACGAGCAGTACTTC,CASSLARSGFSYEQYF
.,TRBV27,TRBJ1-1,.,TGTGCCAGCAGTCCTGGCATTAACATGAACACTGAAGCTTTCTTT,CASSPGINMNTEAFF
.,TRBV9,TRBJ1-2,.,TGTGCCAGCAGCCAAAACCAGGGGTTTGGCTACACCTTC,CASSQNQGFGYTF
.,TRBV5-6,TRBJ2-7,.,TGTGCCAGCAGCTCGGGAACCTACGAGCAGTACTTC,CASSSGTYEQYF
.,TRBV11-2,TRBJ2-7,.,TGTGCCAGCAGGGTCCGTGGGGGGCCGGGCTACGAGCAGTACTTC,CASRVRGGPGYEQYF
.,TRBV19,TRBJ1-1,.,TGTGCCAGTAGTACTTCTGCTGAAGCTTTCTTT,CASSTSAEAFF
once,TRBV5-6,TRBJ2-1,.,TGTGCCAGCAGCTTGCGAGCGAATGAGCAGTTCTTC,CASSLRANEQFF